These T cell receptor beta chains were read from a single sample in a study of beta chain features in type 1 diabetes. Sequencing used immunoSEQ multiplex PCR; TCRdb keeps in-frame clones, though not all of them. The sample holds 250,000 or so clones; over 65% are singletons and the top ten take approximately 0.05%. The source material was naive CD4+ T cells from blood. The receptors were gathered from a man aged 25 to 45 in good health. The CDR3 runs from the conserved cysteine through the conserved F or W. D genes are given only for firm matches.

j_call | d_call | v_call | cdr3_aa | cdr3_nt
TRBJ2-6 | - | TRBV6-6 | CASRTSGANVLTF | TGTGCCAGCAGAACTTCTGGGGCCAACGTCCTGACTTTC
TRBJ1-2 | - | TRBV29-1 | CSITPGTGNYGYTF | TGCAGCATAACCCCCGGGACGGGCAACTATGGCTACACCTTC
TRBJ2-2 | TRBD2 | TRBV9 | CASSVAPGGGGTGELFF | TGTGCCAGCAGCGTAGCCCCGGGAGGTGGTGGCACCGGGGAGCTGTTTTTT
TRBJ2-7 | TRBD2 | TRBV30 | CMMTSVISYEQYF | TGTATGATGACTAGCGTAATCTCCTACGAGCAGTACTTC
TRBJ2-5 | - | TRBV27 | CARLQETQYF | TGTGCCAGGTTACAAGAGACCCAGTACTTC
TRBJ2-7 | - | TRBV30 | CAWNLKTNYEQYF | TGTGCCTGGAACTTAAAGACAAACTACGAGCAGTACTTC
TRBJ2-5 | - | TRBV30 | CAWSVSQYQETQYF | TGTGCCTGGAGTGTGTCCCAGTACCAAGAGACCCAGTACTTC
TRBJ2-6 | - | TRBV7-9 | CATTGANVLTF | TGTGCCACCACTGGGGCCAACGTCCTGACTTTC
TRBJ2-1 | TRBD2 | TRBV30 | CAWYPGLARNEQFF | TGTGCCTGGTATCCGGGACTAGCGAGGAATGAGCAGTTCTTC
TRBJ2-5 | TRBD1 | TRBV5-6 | CASSSLRQGKETQYF | TGTGCCAGCAGCTCTTTACGACAGGGAAAAGAGACCCAGTACTTC
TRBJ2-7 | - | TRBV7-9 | CASSSPIIGEQYF | TGTGCCAGCAGCTCGCCTATCATCGGCGAGCAGTACTTC
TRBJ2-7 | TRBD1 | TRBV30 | CAWSYWTGAYEQYF | TGTGCCTGGAGTTACTGGACAGGAGCCTACGAGCAGTACTTC
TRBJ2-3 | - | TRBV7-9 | CASSFGVGTDTQYF | TGTGCCAGCAGCTTCGGAGTAGGCACAGATACGCAGTATTTT